This T cell receptor beta chain was profiled in a study of vaccination effects on CD4 cells after COVID-19. Sequencing was performed with immunoSEQ multiplex PCR; in TCRdb, only in-frame clones are kept and a portion is missing. The sample holds about 45,000 clones, 60% to 75% seen once. A word on this clone: Its target is unknown.

This CDR3 is built from 13 residues. From germline, CDR1 is LGHNA and CDR2 YNFKEQ. V trimming: 5 bases; J trimming: 5 bases; junction bases outside the gene matches: 4. Before any sequencing was done, the ViraFEST assay used viral peptide pools to expand antigen-specific CD4+ T cells. At the end of about ten days of culture, CD4+ T cells were isolated. By PCR, the person was confirmed to have had SARS-CoV-2 infection between March and December 2020. In culture with about 10 IU/ml IL-2 and 8.5 to 10 ug/ml peptides, PBMC were grown at a few million per well. Replacing half the medium with IL-2 medium was done on days 3 and 7. Findings and caveats of the study: Whether induced by infection or by vaccine, clones showed marked clonal contraction late after vaccination. Early post-infection timepoints were absent, and convalescent patients were few.

This TCR came from a human donor who had a prior SARS-CoV-2 infection. The V gene is TRBV4-2, the J gene TRBJ2-3; 7 bases are shared with TRBD2. The specimen was CD4+ T cells from PBMCs cultured with a peptide pool, collected before COVID-19 vaccination. CDR3 sequence (DNA): TGTGCCAGCAGCGCGCGGGAGAGAGATACGCAGTATTTT. It yields the protein CASSARERDTQYF.